The clone carrying this T cell receptor (beta chain) occurred once. Its antigen is currently unknown. This sample was included in a study of cytomegalovirus exposure and HLA in healthy donors. Study findings and constraints: The authors listed roughly 150 TCR beta chains as cytomegalovirus-associated. High sensitivity and specificity were reportedly achieved when the classifier diagnosed cytomegalovirus status.

Some clones are missing from TCRdb's copy, which holds only in-frame ones; the method was immunoSEQ multiplex PCR. Of over 150,000 clones listed, 75% to 90% are singletons. The germline gives CDR1 MNHEY, CDR2 SVGAGI. The CDR3 consists of 14 residues. V lost 2 bases to trimming and J lost 1 base, with 8 bases between them. The chain links TRBV6-5 to TRBJ1-1; D unresolved. Material: PBMCs. The source is a man between 18 and 29 years old in good health and CMV-seropositive. This CDR3 reads CASSYGPGNTEAFF. Here the CDR3 DNA reads TGTGCCAGCAGTTACGGTCCGGGGAACACTGAAGCTTTCTTT.